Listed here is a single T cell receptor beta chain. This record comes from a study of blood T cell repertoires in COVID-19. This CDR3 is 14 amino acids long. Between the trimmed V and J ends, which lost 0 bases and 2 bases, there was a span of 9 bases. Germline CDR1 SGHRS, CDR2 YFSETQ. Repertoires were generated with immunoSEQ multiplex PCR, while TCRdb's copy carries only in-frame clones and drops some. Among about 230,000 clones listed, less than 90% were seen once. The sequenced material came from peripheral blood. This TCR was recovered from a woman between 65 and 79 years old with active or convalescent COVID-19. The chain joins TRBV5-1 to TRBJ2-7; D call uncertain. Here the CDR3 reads CASSLDNTPYEQYF. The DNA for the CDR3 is TGCGCCAGCAGCTTGGACAACACCCCCTACGAGCAGTACTTC.